This TCR beta chain comes out of a study of blood T cell repertoires in COVID-19. The overall study: Acute-phase and convalescent COVID-19 samples originated in the United States, Italy and Spain. T cells, B-cell-depleted T cells, or PBMCs supplied cDNA or gDNA.

Original handling: Estimated nucleated cell counts came from reference gene primer amplification. Sequencing used immunoSEQ multiplex PCR; TCRdb keeps in-frame clones, though not all of them. V, J and clone size are those of that table, while D and trimming were read from the DNA. The repertoire holds about 130,000 clones, with 65% to 85% as singletons. In this sample, this clone turned up many times. Germline loops: CDR1 SGHRS, CDR2 YFSETQ. V was clipped by 3 bases and J by 5 bases, with 15 bases between them. This CDR3 is built from 15 residues. V and J are TRBV5-1 and TRBJ2-1, with a weak D call TRBD2 (6 bases). Sequencing was carried out using peripheral blood. The clonotype was recovered from a man aged 70-80 years with acute or convalescent COVID-19. The CDR3 bases are TGCGCCAGCAGCTGGGACTGGGCCCGGAACAATGAGCAGTTCTTC. It codes for CASSWDWARNNEQFF.